This T cell receptor beta chain was found in a study of T cell responses to AZD1222 COVID-19 vaccine. About this clone itself: Its antigen is still unknown.

Method: immunoSEQ multiplex PCR; TCRdb's copy keeps in-frame clones and lacks some. This sample has fewer than 200,000 clones, with about nine tenths found just once. Study outcomes and limitations: Nearly half of unique spike-specific TCRs reportedly avoided B.1.351 and B.1.1.7 mutated regions. In all cases, repertoires were sampled only after the peak T cell response.

The germline V and J ends were trimmed by 6 bases and 1 base, with 15 bases remaining between them. CDR1 MNHEY and CDR2 SVGAGI come from the germline V gene. This CDR3 has 15 residues. V and J are TRBV6-5 and TRBJ1-2, with D possibly TRBD1 on 5 matching bases. This sequence was found in an adult in good health. The sample was peripheral blood, taken on day 0 of AZD1222 vaccination. The CDR3 protein is CASRDSSVFNYGYTF. CDR3 coding DNA: TGTGCCAGCAGAGACAGTTCGGTTTTTAACTATGGCTACACCTTC.